This entry lists 17 T cell receptor beta chains sequenced from one sample in a study of T-cell reconstitution after alpha-beta-depleted transplantation in children. This sample's TCRbeta library carried unique molecular identifier barcodes. TCRdb reprocessed the PCR reads via MiXCR and lists one record per CDR3 protein. Altogether approximately 82,000 distinct CDR3 sequences are present, about a sixth being singletons, with the ten largest covering about 51%. The specimen comprised PBMCs, mostly from graft donor cells, sampled 360 days after TCRalphabeta/CD19-depleted stem cell transplant. These receptors originate from a male patient between 2 and 15 years old who had a stem cell transplant for acute lymphoblastic leukemia, so the T cells may come from the graft donor.

This rearrangement joins TRBV5-1 to TRBJ2-7, with D hard to call. This CDR3 spans 14 amino acids. In germline, CDR1 is SGHRS, CDR2 YFSETQ. Between the trimmed V and J ends, which lost 0 bases and 3 bases, there was a span of 10 bases. CDR3 sequence (DNA): TGCGCCAGCAGCTTGGGGGCCCTAAACTACGAGCAGTACTTC. As protein: CASSLGALNYEQYF.

The J gene is TRBJ2-5, the V gene TRBV29-1; D not resolved. Germline assignment: CDR1 SQVTM and CDR2 ANQGSEA. Trimming took 7 bases from V and 4 from J, leaving 16 bases between them. This CDR3 comprises 13 residues. The chain's CDR3 is CSALRSSRETQYF. In nucleotides, the CDR3 is TGCAGCGCTCTTCGGAGTTCCCGAGAGACCCAGTACTTC.

The rearrangement links TRBV5-1 to TRBJ2-5; the D is unclear. CDR3 length: 16 amino acids. V dropped 2 bases and J dropped 4 bases, with 18 bases sitting between them. Germline V gene data show CDR1 as SGHRS and CDR2 as YFSETQ. The CDR3 DNA sequence: TGCGCCAGCAGCTTCAGAAGCGCCGGATGGGGAGAGACCCAGTACTTC. Translation: CASSFRSAGWGETQYF.

This clonotype occurred many times. The chain has TRBV7-9 and TRBJ2-1; D could derive from TRBD1 or TRBD2 (5 bases each). In germline, CDR1 is SEHNR, CDR2 FQNEAQ (reference sequence). CDR3 length equals 17 residues. V lost 6 bases and J 0 bases, leaving 18 bases between the germline ends. In DNA form, the CDR3 reads TGTGCCAGCAGGCACTGGGGGTCGCTTTCCTCCTACAATGAGCAGTTCTTC. This encodes CASRHWGSLSSYNEQFF.

This clonotype has only one observation. The chain couples TRBV10-3 to TRBJ2-7; D possibly uses TRBD1 or TRBD2 (5 bases each). V was cut by 2 bases and J by 0 bases, with 11 bases left in between. The germline gives CDR1 ENHRY, CDR2 SYGVKD. CDR3 size: 15 residues. CDR3 sequence (DNA): TGTGCCATCAGTGAGGAATCGGGGACCTCCTACGAGCAGTACTTC. This sequence encodes CAISEESGTSYEQYF.

The chain couples TRBV5-4 to TRBJ2-7; D is undetermined. Germline V CDR1 and CDR2: SGHNT, YYREEE (reference sequence). V gave up 0 bases and J gave up 4 bases, with 14 bases separating them. CDR3 size: 15 residues. CDR3 in amino acids: CASSLAPTVLYEQYF. CDR3 nucleotides: TGTGCCAGCAGCTTGGCCCCGACGGTGCTTTACGAGCAGTACTTC.

This clonotype was observed a few times. The chain recombines TRBV5-1 with TRBJ1-3, with TRBD1 matching over 10 bases. Germline assignment: CDR1 SGHRS and CDR2 YFSETQ. The CDR3 totals 18 residues. The J segment lost 2 bases and the V segment lost 3 bases, leaving 11 bases of the junction unmatched. CDR3 region: CASSSGLRQGAPGNTIYF. In DNA form, the CDR3 reads TGCGCCAGCAGCTCCGGCCTGAGACAGGGGGCACCTGGAAACACCATATATTTT.

The chain links TRBV10-3 to TRBJ2-3; TRBD2 agrees at 11 bases. This CDR3 has 17 residues. After removal of 2 bases from V and 4 bases from J, the junction contained 8 bases not matched to a gene. The germline gives CDR1 ENHRY, CDR2 SYGVKD. The DNA for the CDR3 is TGTGCCATCAGTGAGACCCGACTAGCGGGAATCGCAGATACGCAGTATTTT. Amino acid sequence: CAISETRLAGIADTQYF.

The V gene is TRBV6-5, the J gene TRBJ2-3; 8 bases fit TRBD2. V was clipped by 0 bases and J by 5 bases; unmatched bases: 16. This CDR3 comprises 19 residues. Germline assignment: CDR1 MNHEY and CDR2 SVGAGI. The CDR3, as DNA: TGTGCCAGCAGTTACTCGACACGCCATCGGGGGGGAGTTGGAGATACGCAGTATTTT. It encodes CASSYSTRHRGGVGDTQYF.

The chain employs TRBV27 and TRBJ2-7, with TRBD2 identical over 11 bases. This CDR3 spans 15 amino acids. With V trimmed by 7 bases and J by 2 bases, 7 bases remained unmatched. Germline V lookup: CDR1 MNHEY, CDR2 SMNVEV (reference sequence). CDR3 DNA: TGTGCCAGCAAACGCGGGACTAGCGGAACCTACGAGCAGTACTTC. This translates into CASKRGTSGTYEQYF.

This clonotype appeared many times. V gene TRBV12-3 or TRBV12-4 combines with J gene TRBJ1-1, with unresolved D. Trimming stripped 6 bases from V and 0 bases from J, with 8 bases between. The length of the CDR3 is 13 residues. The CDR3 DNA reads as TGTGCCAGCAGGAGGACCGTGAACACTGAAGCTTTCTTT. It specifies CASRRTVNTEAFF.

This clonotype was recorded at least ten times. The CDR3 coding sequence is TGTGCCAGCAGTTTAGGAGACAGGGGGTTGTCCTACGAGCAGTACTTC. Amino acid sequence: CASSLGDRGLSYEQYF. The chain uses TRBV12-3 or TRBV12-4 and TRBJ2-7, with TRBD1 matching 9 bases. V trimming: 1 base; J trimming: 1 base; junction bases outside the gene matches: 5. The CDR3 runs to 16 residues.

This clonotype was counted between two and nine times. The rearrangement links TRBV29-1 to TRBJ2-3; TRBD1 might be the D (6 bases). The V and J ends lost 3 bases and 1 base respectively, with 14 bases between them. Germline CDR1 reads SQVTM; CDR2 reads ANQGSEA. This CDR3 spans 15 amino acids. CDR3 in DNA: TGCAGCGTTGACTTAGGGGGACACCGCACAGATACGCAGTATTTT. It translates to CSVDLGGHRTDTQYF.

This clonotype was observed a handful of times. This chain joins TRBV9 and TRBJ2-5; possible D gene TRBD1, 5 bases. With 7 bases removed from V and 4 bases from J, the gap between germline ends came to 17 bases. The CDR3 is 14 amino acids. Looked up from germline, CDR1 is SGDLS and CDR2 is YYNGEE. The CDR3 loop is CASPRTSKGETQYF. The CDR3 DNA follows: TGTGCCAGCCCTCGGACATCCAAAGGAGAGACCCAGTACTTC.

The chain has TRBV12-3 or TRBV12-4 and TRBJ2-1; 14 nucleotides align to TRBD2. CDR3 length: 15 amino acids. J was trimmed by 7 bases and V by 6 bases; bases with no gene match: 5. The CDR3: CASSTGLAGENEQFF. CDR3 DNA sequence: TGTGCCAGCAGCACGGGACTAGCGGGAGAGAATGAGCAGTTCTTC.

This chain connects TRBV24-1 to TRBJ2-1; D is perhaps TRBD1 (5 bases). This CDR3 spans 15 amino acids. From germline, CDR1 is KGHDR and CDR2 SFDVKD. The V end was cut by 4 bases, the J end by 4 bases, with 13 bases between. The CDR3 DNA is TGTGCCACCAGTGAAAGCCAGGGCTTATACAATGAGCAGTTCTTC. Translation: CATSESQGLYNEQFF.

The CDR3 reads CASSLVRTGGTGELFF. The CDR3 nucleotides are TGCGCCAGCAGCTTGGTCCGGACAGGGGGAACCGGGGAGCTGTTTTTT. V is TRBV5-1 and J is TRBJ2-2; 10 bases map to TRBD1. V dropped 0 bases and J dropped 5; count of bases not matched to a gene: 4. The CDR3 is 16 residues long. Germline V gives CDR1 SGHRS, CDR2 YFSETQ. The variable domain in full, with the rest retrieved from reference TRBV5-1 and TRBJ2-2, is KAGVTQTPRYLIKTRGQQVTLSCSPISGHRSVSWYQQTPGQGLQFLFEYFSETQRNKGNFPGRFSGRQFSNSRSEMNVSTLELGDSALYLCASSLVRTGGTGELFFGEGSRLTVL.